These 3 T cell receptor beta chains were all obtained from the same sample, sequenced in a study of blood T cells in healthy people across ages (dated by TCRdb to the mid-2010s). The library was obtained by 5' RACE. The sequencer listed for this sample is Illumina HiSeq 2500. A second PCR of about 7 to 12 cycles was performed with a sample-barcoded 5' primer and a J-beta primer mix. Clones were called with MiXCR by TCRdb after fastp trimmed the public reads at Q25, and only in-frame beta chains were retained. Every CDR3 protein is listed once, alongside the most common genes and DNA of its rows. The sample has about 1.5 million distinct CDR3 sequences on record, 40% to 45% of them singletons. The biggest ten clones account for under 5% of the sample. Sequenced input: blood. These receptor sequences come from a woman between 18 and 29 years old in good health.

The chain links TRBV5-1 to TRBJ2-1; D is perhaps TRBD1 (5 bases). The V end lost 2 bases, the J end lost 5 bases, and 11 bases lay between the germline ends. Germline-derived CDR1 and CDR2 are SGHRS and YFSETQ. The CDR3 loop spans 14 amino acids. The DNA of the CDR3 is TGCGCCAGCAGCTTAGGGGCGGAACACAATGAGCAGTTCTTC. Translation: CASSLGAEHNEQFF.

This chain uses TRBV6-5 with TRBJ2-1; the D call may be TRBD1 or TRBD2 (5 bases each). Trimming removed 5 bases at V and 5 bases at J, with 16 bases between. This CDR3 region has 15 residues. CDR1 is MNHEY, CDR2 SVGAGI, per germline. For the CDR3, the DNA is TGTGCCAGCAGTAGGACCCGGGACGAAAACAATGAGCAGTTCTTC. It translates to CASSRTRDENNEQFF.

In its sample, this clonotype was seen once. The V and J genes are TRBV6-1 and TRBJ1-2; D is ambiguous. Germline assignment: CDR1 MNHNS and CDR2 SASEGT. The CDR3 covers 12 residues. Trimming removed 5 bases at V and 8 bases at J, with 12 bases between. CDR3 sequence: CASSQTLIGYTF. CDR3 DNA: TGTGCCAGCAGTCAGACCTTGATAGGCTACACCTTC.